Listed below are T cell receptor beta chains from one sample, sequenced in a study of regulatory T cells in long-lasting Graves disease. One entry per CDR3 protein, called by TCRdb with MiXCR from the multiplex PCR reads. The data show 370,000 or so distinct CDR3 sequences, with around 15% seen just once and 20% to 25% held by the top ten. The same data also went into a second study, on T cells in Graves' hyperthyroidism and ophthalmopathy.

The source material was peripheral blood mononuclear cells (PBMCs), sampled at new diagnosis, from a patient treated with antithyroid drugs. These TCRs come from a woman aged 18-30 years with Graves disease. The CDR3 runs from the conserved cysteine through the conserved F or W. Each record gives: clone size, V gene, D gene, J gene, CDR3 protein, CDR3 DNA. A D gene is named only where the DNA matches it firmly. The size entry is marked missing in some rows and otherwise reads once, few, many or a size class.

few	TRBV27	TRBD1	TRBJ1-1	CASSTRGDRDNTEAFF	TGTGCCAGCAGTACCAGGGGGGACAGGGACAACACTGAAGCTTTCTTT
few	TRBV5-1	NA	TRBJ2-5	CASSWGALAKKETQYF	TGCGCCAGCAGCTGGGGGGCCCTGGCCAAAAAAGAGACCCAGTACTTC
NA	TRBV7-6	TRBD1	TRBJ2-7	CASSLVGTGDYEQYF	TGTGCCAGCAGCTTAGTTGGGACAGGAGATTACGAGCAGTACTTC
many	TRBV27	TRBD2	TRBJ2-3	CASSIAGAGTDTQYF	TGTGCCAGCAGTATAGCGGGGGCCGGCACAGATACGCAGTATTTT
NA	TRBV6-2/TRBV6-3	TRBD2	TRBJ2-1	CASSYTSGGNNEQFF	TGTGCCAGCAGTTATACTAGCGGGGGTAACAATGAGCAGTTCTTC
few	TRBV6-2/TRBV6-3	NA	TRBJ2-4	CASSERGTAWGNIQYF	TGTGCCAGCAGTGAAAGAGGAACAGCTTGGGGAAACATTCAGTACTTC
many	TRBV2	NA	TRBJ2-7	CAGTTGDYEQYF	TGTGCCGGGACCACAGGTGACTACGAGCAGTACTTC
many	TRBV7-9	TRBD1	TRBJ1-5	CASSSGGAGQPQHF	TGTGCCAGCAGCTCAGGGGGCGCAGGACAGCCCCAGCATTTT
many	TRBV7-2	NA	TRBJ2-1	CASSAGWSSYNEQFF	TGTGCCAGCAGCGCTGGATGGAGCTCCTACAATGAGCAGTTCTTC
few	TRBV27	TRBD2	TRBJ2-7	CASSPRTSGSSEQYF	TGTGCCAGCAGTCCGCGGACTAGCGGGAGCAGCGAGCAGTACTTC
few	TRBV4-2	TRBD1	TRBJ1-5	CASSRDGTGNQPQHF	TGTGCCAGCAGCCGGGACGGGACAGGCAATCAGCCCCAGCATTTT
many	TRBV29-1	NA	TRBJ2-3	CSVVRDTQYF	TGCAGCGTTGTGCGTGATACGCAGTATTTT
many	TRBV18	TRBD1	TRBJ1-1	CASSPRGQGSWGTEAFF	TGTGCCAGCTCACCCCGCGGACAGGGGTCTTGGGGCACTGAAGCTTTCTTT
many	TRBV7-7	TRBD1	TRBJ2-7	CASSGDRGSEQYF	TGTGCTAGCAGCGGGGACAGGGGTTCCGAGCAGTACTTC
many	TRBV3-1	NA	TRBJ2-7	CASSQRGIRSSYEQYF	TGTGCCAGCAGCCAACGCGGAATACGAAGCTCCTACGAGCAGTACTTC
many	TRBV3-1	TRBD1	TRBJ1-4	CASSQGGQVAVKLFF	TGTGCCAGCAGCCAAGGCGGACAGGTGGCAGTAAAACTGTTTTTT
few	TRBV14	NA	TRBJ2-4	CASSQDRITQYF	TGTGCCAGCAGCCAAGATCGCATCACTCAGTACTTC
many	TRBV3-1	NA	TRBJ1-2	CASSQAQNYGYTF	TGTGCCAGCAGCCAAGCGCAAAACTATGGCTACACCTTC
many	TRBV5-1	TRBD1	TRBJ2-2	CASSGTVANTGELFF	TGCGCCAGCAGTGGGACAGTCGCGAACACCGGGGAGCTGTTTTTT
NA	TRBV5-6	NA	TRBJ1-2	CASNPSVLIQRYGYTF	TGTGCCAGCAACCCATCGGTGCTAATCCAGCGCTATGGCTACACCTTC
NA	TRBV19	TRBD1	TRBJ1-5	CASSIRGGTAHNQPQHF	TGTGCCAGTAGTATACGGGGGGGGACAGCTCATAATCAGCCCCAGCATTTT
NA	TRBV10-3	NA	TRBJ2-5	CAIRDPREETQYF	TGTGCCATCAGGGACCCTCGGGAAGAGACCCAGTACTTC
NA	TRBV18	NA	TRBJ2-5	CASSLGSRWSRQETQYF	TGCGCCAGCAGCTTAGGCTCCCGGTGGAGCCGCCAAGAGACCCAGTACTTC
many	TRBV20-1	TRBD2	TRBJ2-7	CSAETLAAAKNYEQYF	TGCAGTGCAGAAACCCTAGCGGCAGCTAAGAATTACGAGCAGTACTTC